These T cell receptor beta chains were read from a single sample in a study of OX40 agonist ivuxolimab in advanced cancers. The assay was immunoSEQ multiplex PCR, and TCRdb's table has in-frame clones only and misses some. Of approximately 160,000 clones in the sample, 94% were seen once. The material sequenced was CD4+ or CD8+ T cells sorted from blood, taken in a trial of the OX40 agonist ivuxolimab. These TCRs come from an adult with an advanced solid tumor such as melanoma, head and neck, liver or kidney cancer. CDR3s include the opening cysteine and the closing phenylalanine or tryptophan. The size entry is marked missing in some rows and otherwise reads once, few, many or a size class.

TRBV7-2	.	TRBJ2-5	CASSPAGETQYF
TRBV30	.	TRBJ1-4	CAARGISTNEKLFF
TRBV4-3	.	TRBJ2-5	CASSQAPGILGTQYF
TRBV7-2	.	TRBJ1-6	CASSLTTGGSNSPLHF
TRBV15	.	TRBJ1-1	CATSRDRGRNTEAFF
TRBV9	.	TRBJ1-4	CASSAHGTGGEKLFF
TRBV12-5	.	TRBJ2-7	CASGWELGKQYF
TRBV10-3	.	TRBJ1-5	CATRGSNQPQHF
TRBV15	.	TRBJ2-3	CATSRDRLAGRADTQYF
TRBV6-6	once	TRBJ2-2	CASSKGQGKRNGELFF
TRBV28	.	TRBJ1-2	CASRPVGAGYTF
TRBV7-2	.	TRBJ2-2	CASSLASGGVNTGELFF
TRBV28	.	TRBJ1-2	CASSPSSQYGYTF
TRBV21-1	.	TRBJ1-5	CASSYLTGTGGKKGQPQHF
TRBV5-6	.	TRBJ2-2	CASRLLWGGANTGELFF
TRBV6-5	.	TRBJ1-4	CASKGEVGEKLFF
TRBV2	.	TRBJ2-7	CASSPYREEQYF
TRBV18	.	TRBJ1-6	CASSRVDSPLHF
TRBV27	.	TRBJ1-5	CASSSLGGNQPQHF
TRBV29-1	.	TRBJ1-3	CSVADRVGNTIYF
TRBV5-1	.	TRBJ1-2	CASSLIRGGGYTF
TRBV28	.	TRBJ1-2	CASSPLDRKANYGYTF
TRBV18	once	TRBJ1-1	CASSPSGGNTEAFF
TRBV2	.	TRBJ1-2	CASTRTGTGENGYTF
TRBV5-1	.	TRBJ2-5	CASSTLAQETQYF
TRBV7-3	once	TRBJ2-2	CASSLGSGSVGTGELFF
TRBV28	.	TRBJ1-2	CASRGGQGGGYTF
TRBV6-5	.	TRBJ1-1	CASSYSWNTEAFF
TRBV5-3	.	TRBJ1-5	CARSLDRANQPQHF
TRBV5-6	.	TRBJ1-2	CASSQPGTGRDGYTF
TRBV18	.	TRBJ1-6	CASSQDRVSPLHF
TRBV19	.	TRBJ2-1	CASSISSGNYNEQFF
TRBV5-1	once	TRBJ2-7	CASSLTGGRSEQYF
TRBV9	.	TRBJ1-2	CASSVEGGGNYGYTF
TRBV28	.	TRBJ2-2	CASTKRETGGTGELFF
TRBV4-3	few	TRBJ1-5	CASSPGTAVGPQHF
TRBV5-1	few	TRBJ1-1	CASSSTLDEAFF
TRBV28	.	TRBJ1-1	CASAGRLRLLAGGGYKAQRAFF
TRBV2	.	TRBJ2-2	CASSEEDRGPFTGELFF
TRBV7-2	.	TRBJ2-4	CASGVGHHLAIQYF
TRBV10-3	.	TRBJ2-5	CAISGYSGTGRGETQYF
TRBV14	.	TRBJ2-1	CASSQIADTYNEQFF